The 17 T cell receptor beta chains below all came from one sample that was sequenced in a study of early T cells in non-severe SARS-CoV-2 infection. MiXCR, applied by TCRdb to the 5' RACE reads, yields one record per CDR3 protein. The repertoire holds some 66,000 distinct CDR3 sequences, with roughly an eighth as singletons. The specimen was whole blood. These TCRs come from an adult who was a healthcare worker with PCR-confirmed SARS-CoV-2 infection or an uninfected control (not recorded which).

In its sample, this clonotype was seen a few times. The V and J genes are TRBV28 and TRBJ2-1; 7 bases align to TRBD1. The CDR3 sequence is 12 residues long. The V gene's germline CDR1 is MDHEN and CDR2 SYDVKM. Trimming at V came to 6 bases and at J to 9 bases, leaving 5 bases not matched to a gene. CDR3 nucleotides: TGTGCCAGCAGAGGGACAGTCGGTGAGCAGTTCTTC. This encodes CASRGTVGEQFF.

The chain uses TRBV4-1 and TRBJ1-1; D is unclear. Germline assignment: CDR1 MGHRA and CDR2 YSYEKL. CDR3 size: 15 residues. With 4 bases removed from V and 2 bases from J, the gap between germline ends came to 14 bases. The CDR3: CASSLPPPGNTEAFF. The CDR3 DNA is TGCGCCAGCAGCCTCCCGCCACCGGGAAACACTGAAGCTTTCTTT.

This clonotype occurred many times. The V and J genes are TRBV2 and TRBJ2-1, with D perhaps matching TRBD1 or TRBD2 (5 bases each). V lost 5 bases to trimming and J lost 8 bases, with 22 bases between them. CDR1 is SNHLY, CDR2 FYNNEI, per germline. There are 16 residues in the CDR3. This chain's CDR3 is CASSPMQGVGKHEQFF. CDR3 DNA sequence: TGTGCCAGCAGTCCGATGCAGGGAGTGGGGAAGCATGAGCAGTTCTTC.

This clonotype was seen a few times. This rearrangement joins TRBV20-1 to TRBJ2-7, with 8 nucleotides matching TRBD1. There are 14 residues in the CDR3. Germline loops: CDR1 DFQATT, CDR2 SNEGSKA (reference sequence). Trimming took 3 bases from V and 5 from J; bases not matched to a gene: 9. Written as DNA, the CDR3 is TGCAGTGCTAGCAGGGACAGGATGGCCCACGAGCAGTACTTC. It codes for CSASRDRMAHEQYF.

The chain recombines TRBV7-3 with TRBJ2-6; D is ambiguous. Germline V CDR1 and CDR2: SGHTA, FQGTGA. Trimming took off 0 bases at V and 0 bases at J, with 6 bases between the two ends. This CDR3 comprises 16 residues. CDR3 in amino acids: CASSLTPFSGANVLTF. The CDR3, as DNA: TGTGCCAGCAGCTTAACGCCTTTCTCTGGGGCCAACGTCCTGACTTTC.

Within the sample, this clonotype is medium-sized. The chain recombines TRBV5-1 with TRBJ1-6; no clear D. This CDR3 is 15 amino acids long. Trimming left V 0 bases short and J 7 bases short, with 11 bases between. Germline V gene sequence: CDR1 SGHRS, CDR2 YFSETQ. The CDR3 sequence: CASSLAGAENSPLHF. The CDR3, as DNA: TGCGCCAGCAGCTTGGCCGGAGCAGAGAATTCACCCCTCCACTTT.

This clonotype was recorded at least ten times. The gene calls are TRBV4-3 and TRBJ2-7; the D gene is possibly TRBD2 (6 bases). There are 13 residues in the CDR3. The V and J ends lost 0 bases and 5 bases respectively, with 8 bases between them. Germline V gives CDR1 LGHNA, CDR2 YSLEER. CDR3: CASSQDGGDEQYF. CDR3 sequence (DNA): TGCGCCAGCAGCCAAGATGGAGGGGACGAGCAGTACTTC.

This clonotype has at least ten counts. The V and J genes are TRBV7-2 and TRBJ1-1; D possibly corresponds to TRBD1 (5 bases). The V gene lost 0 bases and the J gene lost 8 bases, with 16 bases spanning the gap. There are 15 residues in the CDR3. Germline-derived CDR1 and CDR2 are SGHTA and FQGNSA. CDR3 sequence reads: CASSLAIDSPMEAFF. CDR3 bases: TGTGCCAGCAGCTTAGCGATCGACAGTCCCATGGAAGCTTTCTTT.

This chain connects TRBV28 to TRBJ1-5; 7 positions match TRBD1. Trimming at V came to 6 bases and at J to 4 bases, leaving 3 bases not matched to a gene. The CDR3 has 13 amino acids. Germline loops: CDR1 MDHEN, CDR2 SYDVKM. CDR3 in amino acids: CASRLQGNQPQHF. In DNA form, the CDR3 reads TGTGCCAGCAGATTACAGGGGAATCAGCCCCAGCATTTT.

This chain connects TRBV20-1 to TRBJ1-1; no definite D call. This CDR3 region has 13 residues. Germline V gene data show CDR1 as DFQATT and CDR2 as SNEGSKA (reference sequence). The V and J ends lost 3 bases and 0 bases respectively, with 8 bases between them. CDR3 DNA: TGCAGTGCTAGTGAGATGATGAACACTGAAGCTTTCTTT. Translated: CSASEMMNTEAFF.

This clonotype turned up a few times. The genes are TRBV4-2 and TRBJ1-2; the match to TRBD1 covers 9 bases. V lost 1 base to trimming and J lost 1 base; unmatched junction nucleotides: 7. This CDR3 comprises 17 residues. Germline CDR1 LGHNA, CDR2 YNFKEQ. CDR3 region: CASSQAIRDRVNYGYTF. DNA for the CDR3: TGTGCCAGCAGCCAAGCCATCCGGGACAGGGTTAACTATGGCTACACCTTC.

The V gene is TRBV20-1, the J gene TRBJ2-3; 9 nucleotides line up with TRBD2. The germline V gene encodes CDR1 DFQATT and CDR2 SNEGSKA (reference sequence). Trimming removed 5 bases from V and 3 bases from J; junction bases left unmatched: 9. CDR3 length: 15 amino acids. The CDR3 sequence: CSAQNSGRQTDTQYF. DNA for the CDR3: TGCAGTGCTCAAAATAGCGGGAGACAGACAGATACGCAGTATTTT.

The chain links TRBV6-5 to TRBJ2-6, with 10 positions matching TRBD1. With 7 bases clipped from V and 1 base from J, the junction kept 1 base outside the gene matches. Germline V gene sequence: CDR1 MNHEY, CDR2 SVGAGI. This CDR3 has 15 amino acids. This CDR3 is CASKDRGSGANVLTF. In nucleotides, the CDR3 is TGTGCCAGCAAGGACAGGGGGTCTGGGGCCAACGTCCTGACTTTC.

This clonotype was detected a few times. The J gene is TRBJ2-1, the V gene TRBV7-2, with TRBD2 matching over 11 bases. Germline loops: CDR1 SGHTA, CDR2 FQGNSA. The trim removed 6 bases at V and 6 bases at J, leaving 7 bases unmatched. The CDR3 runs 15 residues. The CDR3 region has the DNA TGTGCCAGCAGGACTACTAGCGGGAGTCCCAATGAGCAGTTCTTC. As protein: CASRTTSGSPNEQFF.

The chain is built from TRBV18 and TRBJ2-2; D gene uncertain. CDR3 length: 15 residues. Trimming cost V 4 bases and J 3 bases, with 12 bases left between them. Germline V CDR1 and CDR2: KGHSH, LQKENI. The CDR3 spells CASSLDSGDTGELFF. CDR3 sequence (DNA): TGTGCCAGCTCACTGGATTCTGGAGACACCGGGGAGCTGTTTTTT.

This clonotype was counted ten times or more. V gene TRBV6-2 or TRBV6-3 combines with J gene TRBJ1-1; D gene unclear. The CDR3 is 13 residues long. Germline V CDR1 and CDR2: MNHEY, SVGEGT. V lost 4 bases and J lost 1, with 7 bases in between. The CDR3 DNA reads TGTGCCAGCAGTTCCGCGGAGAACACTGAAGCTTTCTTT. Encoded protein: CASSSAENTEAFF.

This clonotype was seen at least ten times. The gene calls are TRBV29-1 and TRBJ2-1, with a weak D call TRBD1 (5 bases). This CDR3 is built from 15 residues. CDR1 is SQVTM, CDR2 ANQGSEA, per germline. V lost 1 base to trimming and J lost 1 base, with 11 bases between them. The CDR3 loop is CSVEAEQVSYNEQFF. The CDR3 coding sequence is TGCAGCGTTGAAGCCGAACAGGTATCCTACAATGAGCAGTTCTTC.